One TCR beta chain is described in this entry. Its antigen is currently unknown. The data originate from a study of vaccination effects on CD4 cells after COVID-19. The germline V gene encodes CDR1 SGHVS and CDR2 FNYEAQ. The trim removed 1 base at V and 5 bases at J, leaving 6 bases unmatched. The CDR3 is 16 residues long. Measured with immunoSEQ multiplex PCR; TCRdb has only the in-frame clones, and not every one. The sample consists of about 73,000 clones, about 73% of them appearing once. Isolation of CD4+ T cells took place after 10 days of culture. The vaccine given was either BNT162b2 or mRNA-1273, in two doses.

Sequenced material: CD4+ T cells from PBMCs cultured without peptide, taken after COVID-19 vaccination. This sequence originates from a human donor who received a COVID-19 vaccine. The chain joins TRBV7-6 to TRBJ2-3, with 10 bases lining up with TRBD1. CDR3 residues: CASSLGDRGRGDTQYF. CDR3 nucleotides: TGTGCCAGCAGCTTAGGTGACAGGGGGCGCGGAGATACGCAGTATTTT.